Described below is a single T cell receptor beta chain sequence and its context. Per the original methods: How many nucleated cells were present was estimated from reference gene primer amplification. The protocol was immunoSEQ multiplex PCR, while the TCRdb copy is restricted to in-frame clones and leaves out a portion. V, J and clone size derive from that table, while D and trimming were established from the DNA sequence. The repertoire holds some 250,000 clones, with roughly 77% as singletons. Germline-derived CDR1 and CDR2 are SGHDT and YYEEEE. The V segment lost 5 bases and the J segment 3 bases; nucleotides outside the gene matches: 7. This CDR3 comprises 16 residues. This sample was taken from a study of blood T cell repertoires in COVID-19. Study-level information: Acute and convalescent COVID-19 specimens originated in the United States, Italy and Spain. T cells, B-cell-depleted T cells, or PBMCs provided the cDNA or gDNA that served as material.

V usage is TRBV5-6 and J usage is TRBJ2-1; 11 nucleotides agree with TRBD2. The sample taken for sequencing was peripheral blood. This receptor was taken from a woman of 80 years or more with acute or convalescent COVID-19. The CDR3 is CASSPTSGAIYNEQFF. The CDR3 DNA reads TGTGCCAGCAGTCCGACTAGCGGGGCAATCTACAATGAGCAGTTCTTC.